Listed here is a single TCR beta chain. The antigen it binds to is not known. One base away there is no much larger clone; base qualities are not given. TCR CDR3 regions were amplified from genomic DNA by multiplex PCR using the deep immunoSEQ assay. Genomic DNA extracted from each cell subset was distributed evenly over all wells of several immunoSEQ 96-well plates, and each plate served as one replicate. For sorted subsets, around 200 ng genomic DNA, equal to tens of thousands of T cell genomes, was loaded into each replicate PCR. Purified libraries were quantified with a Qubit 3.0 fluorometer, sized on a Bioanalyzer 2100, and re-quantified with the KAPA Library Quantification kit. Each immunoSEQ 96-well plate was sequenced on its own single-read 150-cycle Illumina NextSeq 550 flow cell. The authors' pipeline ran thus. Because only junctional sequences without quality scores were contained in the immunoSEQ output, filtering matching that applied to full-length reads could not be performed. To assign V/J genes and CDR3, sequences were annotated against IMGT germline references using PyIR, a Python wrapper for IgBLAST v1.9. Reads with weak V/J assignments (E-value above 1e-6), missing CDR3, stop codons, out-of-frame junctions, or ambiguous translated residues were removed. V3J clonotypes were defined as sequences sharing an identical inferred V gene, J gene, and CDR3 amino acid sequence. The percentage overlap between two repertoires was calculated by dividing the number of shared unique clonotypes by the size of the smaller repertoire. RTK rarefaction, the Chao1 estimator, and Recon v2.1 estimates of unobserved clonotypes were used to assess repertoire richness. Generation probabilities were computed with OLGA for all TCRbeta clonotypes obtained by the gDNA method from several donors. TCRdb re-hosts the immuneACCESS table, in-frame sequences only. Its copies lack some clones; in the studies checked, an unresolved V gene accounts for under half of them, and the cause for the rest is not known. V and J calls plus clone size are reproduced from that table; the DNA served to infer D and trimming. The table for this sample lists roughly 2.6 million clones; around nine tenths of them were counted only once. Over 0.12% of the sample is in the top ten clones.

Including the terminal cysteine and phenylalanine, the CDR3 comprises 15 residues. Of all the DNA, just the CDR3 is kept, 45 bases in frame from base 1. V and J lose 0 bases and 4 bases, and a span of 10 bases separates them. The germline V gene supplies CDR1 SGHVS and CDR2 FQNEAQ. This sample was taken from a study of shared clonotypes between healthy human individuals (dated by TCRdb to about 2020). Looking at the study overall: The cohort comprised a couple of women and a few men aged 18 to 49 years. For each donor, CD4 naive and CD4 memory were each run on three plates, CD8 naive on two plates, and CD8 memory on one plate. To estimate repertoire size and how much clonotypes are shared between individuals, the study performed deep sequencing of blood TCR repertoires from a few healthy adults. Different laboratories and diverse techniques were used to prepare libraries and sequence TCR repertoires, to increase sequencing depth and limit assay-specific biases. Leukapheresis yielded between about 0.85 and 10 billion PBMCs per donor. What the study reported, not specific to this receptor: Larger estimated clonotype richness was generally found for naive subsets than for memory subsets. Compared with non-shared clonotypes, the clonotypes found in all four sorted-subset donors had higher generation probabilities. Rarefaction of sorted-subset datasets indicated incomplete sequencing despite the large sequencing depth. Pairwise subsampling led to the expectation that sequencing depth would affect the degree of clonotype sharing among donors. Sampling was restricted to blood, and TCR repertoires in tissue are likely to differ from TCR repertoires in blood. Across a few donors, roughly 5.1% of naive CD4, roughly 3.5% of naive CD8, approximately 2.5% of memory CD4, and roughly 0.41% of memory CD8 clonotypes were shared. The small number of donors limited the genetic and exposure-history diversity represented.

Donors were healthy HIV-negative adults with no recently reported acute infections or vaccinations. Every donor was a Caucasian adult residing in Nashville, Tennessee, USA. Magnetic negative selection was used to enrich CD4+ T cells, after which naive cells were positively selected on CD45RA and the negative fraction became the memory subset. After blood collection by leukapheresis, PBMCs were isolated using Ficoll-Histopaque density gradient centrifugation and then cryopreserved in the vapor phase of liquid nitrogen. Analytical flow cytometry was used to check the purity and quantity of each magnetically sorted T cell population. Genomic DNA was isolated from every sorted fraction and measured by UV absorbance on a Nanodrop 2000c.

The sequence derives from a man aged 18 to 35 in good health. The receptor chain draws on TRBV7-8 and TRBJ2-1, with the D gene call left open. Sequencing input: naive CD4+ T cells sorted from blood. Reading the label with the study, this specimen's cell subset or site is: CD45RA+ positively selected. The CDR3 amino acid sequence is: CASSLAGRLYNEQFF. In nucleotide form, the sequence is TGTGCCAGCAGCTTAGCTGGAAGGCTTTACAATGAGCAGTTCTTC.